This passage covers 23 T cell receptor beta chains from one sample sequenced in a study of T cell clusters in autoimmune cytopenias. TRB rearrangements were amplified by touch-down multiplex PCR with mixed TRB-A/B primers. TCRdb reprocessed the multiplex PCR reads, keeping one entry per CDR3 protein, no DNA. Across 2,000 or so distinct CDR3 sequences, the top ten clones capture 53% of the sample. TRB amplification used approximately 250 ng of peripheral blood genomic DNA. The sample taken for sequencing was peripheral blood. The receptors shown here come from a human donor with an autoimmune cytopenia or autoimmune hepatitis (not recorded which).

Judged by frequency, this clonotype is medium-sized. This chain uses TRBV7-9 with TRBJ2-1; TCRdb proposes TRBD1, but this gene call is untestable without DNA. The CDR3 is made up of 13 amino acids. Germline V gene lookup returns CDR1 SEHNR and CDR2 FQNEAQ (reference sequence). The CDR3 region is CASSSRQLNEQFF.

The chain carries TRBV6-5 and TRBJ1-1; the TCRdb call, TRBD1, lacks DNA for checking. Germline assignment: CDR1 MNHEY and CDR2 SVGAGI. This CDR3 contains 17 residues. CDR3 sequence reads: CASTQPGTSRINTEAFF.

J is TRBJ1-5 and V is TRBV20-1; TCRdb returns TRBD1, unconfirmable since there is no DNA. Germline loops: CDR1 DFQATT, CDR2 SNEGSKA (reference sequence). This CDR3 is built from 14 residues. The CDR3 spells CSARAGDSNQPQHF.

This clonotype is medium-sized by frequency. The rearrangement links TRBV5-1 to TRBJ2-3. Germline values: CDR1 SGHRS, CDR2 YFSETQ. This CDR3 contains 16 residues. The CDR3 loop is CASSLVSGASTDTQYF.

The V gene is TRBV20-1, the J gene TRBJ1-2; TCRdb gives TRBD1 as the D gene, but with no DNA this cannot be confirmed. The CDR3 is made up of 14 amino acids. Germline V gene lookup returns CDR1 DFQATT and CDR2 SNEGSKA (reference sequence). The CDR3 sequence: CSAKKDPSSYGYTF.

Judged by frequency, this clonotype is medium-sized (0.01 to 0.1%). The genes are TRBV12-3 or TRBV12-4 and TRBJ2-1. The CDR3 is 13 amino acids. CDR3 sequence: CASSFGPSNEQFF.

This clonotype counts as medium-sized by frequency. The CDR3 region is CASSSRVGGYTF. The chain employs TRBV12-3 or TRBV12-4 and TRBJ1-2; there is no DNA to check the TCRdb D call of TRBD1. The CDR3 loop spans 12 amino acids.

This clonotype is called medium-sized (0.01 to 0.1%) based on its frequency. The rearrangement links TRBV30 to TRBJ2-2; the D call from TCRdb, TRBD1, cannot be confirmed without DNA. This CDR3 is built from 15 residues. Germline V gives CDR1 GTSNPN, CDR2 SVGIG (reference sequence). CDR3 in amino acids: CAWGRGTANTGELFF.

V gene TRBV6-1 combines with J gene TRBJ1-5; absent DNA, TCRdb's TRBD1 call cannot be checked. The length of the CDR3 is 15 residues. Germline V gene data show CDR1 as MNHNS and CDR2 as SASEGT. The CDR3: CASTRGTGVGQPQHF.

CDR3 amino acids: CASSTGTSVYNEQFF. The chain links TRBV19 to TRBJ2-1; TCRdb's D gene call, TRBD2, goes unchecked for lack of DNA. Per germline, CDR1 LNHDA and CDR2 SQIVND (reference sequence). The CDR3 is made up of 15 amino acids.

The rearrangement links TRBV5-1 to TRBJ1-2; TCRdb lists TRBD1, though no DNA is available to test this call. The germline V gene has CDR1 SGHRS and CDR2 YFSETQ. The CDR3 consists of 13 residues. CDR3 loop: CASARDRGLGYTF. Filled out from reference TRBV5-1 and TRBJ1-2, the complete variable domain reads KAGVTQTPRYLIKTRGQQVTLSCSPISGHRSVSWYQQTPGQGLQFLFEYFSETQRNKGNFPGRFSGRQFSNSRSEMNVSTLELGDSALYLCASARDRGLGYTFGSGTRLTVV.

Judged by frequency, this clonotype is medium-sized. The V gene is TRBV7-6, the J gene TRBJ2-5. The CDR3 loop spans 13 amino acids. Germline CDR1 and CDR2: SGHVS and FNYEAQ. CDR3: CASSPESSGTQYF. Supplemented by reference TRBV7-6 and TRBJ2-5, the full variable domain reads GAGVSQSPRYKVTKRGQDVALRCDPISGHVSLYWYRQALGQGPEFLTYFNYEAQQDKSGLPNDRFSAERPEGSISTLTIQRTEQRDSAMYRCASSPESSGTQYFGPGTRLLVL.

This clonotype is identified as medium-sized from frequency. CDR3 in amino acids: CASSPAGEGANTEAFF. This chain joins TRBV6-6 and TRBJ1-1; TCRdb returns TRBD1, unconfirmable since there is no DNA. The CDR3 is 16 amino acids. Germline V gene data show CDR1 as MNHNY and CDR2 as SVGAGI (reference sequence).

The chain employs TRBV5-6 and TRBJ2-5; TCRdb returns TRBD1, unconfirmable since there is no DNA. Germline V gives CDR1 SGHDT, CDR2 YYEEEE. The CDR3 has 12 amino acids. CDR3 sequence: CASSLAGGTQYF.

The V call is TRBV7-6, the J call TRBJ2-7. This CDR3 is built from 13 residues. CDR1 and CDR2 (germline): SGHVS, FNYEAQ. The CDR3 is CASSLEAESGQYF.

In terms of frequency, this clonotype is medium-sized. This chain connects TRBV6-2 or TRBV6-3 to TRBJ1-6. CDR1 and CDR2 (germline): MNHEY, SVGEGT. The CDR3 has 15 amino acids. CDR3: CASSYLSAGWSPLHF.

The rearrangement uses TRBV5-1 and TRBJ2-2; TCRdb picks TRBD2, but there is no DNA to check that call. There are 16 residues in the CDR3. Germline V gives CDR1 SGHRS, CDR2 YFSETQ. The chain's CDR3 is CASSRDMRVNTGELFF. The full variable domain, rest sourced from reference TRBV5-1 and TRBJ2-2, is KAGVTQTPRYLIKTRGQQVTLSCSPISGHRSVSWYQQTPGQGLQFLFEYFSETQRNKGNFPGRFSGRQFSNSRSEMNVSTLELGDSALYLCASSRDMRVNTGELFFGEGSRLTVL.

This clonotype is called medium-sized based on its frequency. V is TRBV19 and J is TRBJ1-2; the TCRdb D gene call, TRBD1, has no DNA to confirm it. Germline V lookup: CDR1 LNHDA, CDR2 SQIVND (reference sequence). The CDR3 contains 18 residues. CDR3 loop: CASSSSGTGGLATYGYTF.

This clonotype is classed as medium-sized (0.01 to 0.1%) by frequency. The rearrangement joins TRBV5-5 to TRBJ1-4; TCRdb indicates TRBD1, and absent DNA this call remains unverified. CDR3 length: 15 residues. Per the germline V gene, CDR1 is SGHKS and CDR2 is YYEKEE (reference sequence). The CDR3 region is CASSARTGAEEKLFF.

This clonotype is called medium-sized (0.01 to 0.1%) based on its frequency. The V gene is TRBV24-1, the J gene TRBJ2-2; lacking DNA, the TRBD1 call made by TCRdb goes unchecked. The CDR3 spans 15 residues. In germline, CDR1 is KGHDR, CDR2 SFDVKD. The CDR3 protein is CATSPGQGWTGELFF.

In terms of frequency, this clonotype is medium-sized. V and J are TRBV30 and TRBJ1-5. The CDR3 loop spans 15 amino acids. Germline CDR1 and CDR2: GTSNPN and SVGIG (reference sequence). The CDR3 sequence is CAWSHLDGGPAAQHF.

This clonotype is identified as medium-sized from frequency. J is TRBJ1-5 and V is TRBV19; absent DNA, TCRdb's TRBD1 call cannot be checked. Germline V CDR1 and CDR2: LNHDA, SQIVND (reference sequence). CDR3 length: 15 residues. The CDR3 here is CASTRDRVWRQPQHF. Filled out from reference TRBV19 and TRBJ1-5, the complete variable domain reads DGGITQSPKYLFRKEGQNVTLSCEQNLNHDAMYWYRQDPGQGLRLIYYSQIVNDFQKGDIAEGYSVSREKKESFPLTVTSAQKNPTAFYLCASTRDRVWRQPQHFGDGTRLSIL.

According to its frequency, this clonotype is medium-sized. This chain uses TRBV29-1 with TRBJ1-1; lacking DNA, the TRBD1 call made by TCRdb goes unchecked. The CDR3 is 14 amino acids. The germline V gene encodes CDR1 SQVTM and CDR2 ANQGSEA. CDR3: CSVDPTGGPTEAFF.